This passage covers 17 T cell receptor beta chains from one sample sequenced in a study of cytomegalovirus exposure and HLA in healthy donors. 60 Vbeta and 13 Jbeta primers were used in PCR. Using immunoSEQ multiplex PCR, the repertoire was profiled, and TCRdb retains in-frame clones only, with some absent. The sample has a few hundred thousand clones; about 80% are singletons. Material for sequencing was PBMCs. The receptors derive from a man younger than 35 in good health and CMV-seronegative.

The V call is TRBV10-3, the J call TRBJ2-5; D is uncertain. V lost 1 base, J lost 3 bases, and 6 bases lay in between. The CDR3 has 13 amino acids. Per the germline V gene, CDR1 is ENHRY and CDR2 is SYGVKD. The CDR3 region is CAISELAEETQYF. CDR3 nucleotides: TGTGCCATCAGTGAGTTAGCCGAAGAGACCCAGTACTTC.

The chain joins TRBV27 to TRBJ2-1, with 7 bases aligning to TRBD1. This CDR3 comprises 16 residues. V gave up 3 bases and J gave up 4 bases; unmatched junction bases: 9. Germline CDR1 is MNHEY and CDR2 is SMNVEV (reference sequence). The CDR3 sequence is CASSFTPRGLYNEQFF. Here the CDR3 DNA reads TGTGCCAGCAGTTTTACTCCCAGGGGGTTGTACAATGAGCAGTTCTTC.

The chain employs TRBV9 and TRBJ1-5; D is undetermined. CDR3 length: 15 amino acids. CDR1 SGDLS and CDR2 YYNGEE come from the germline V gene. Trimming took off 1 base at V and 5 bases at J, with 13 bases between the two ends. CDR3 sequence reads: CASSVNPGVDQPQHF. The CDR3 nucleotides read TGTGCCAGCAGCGTAAACCCGGGAGTAGATCAGCCCCAGCATTTT. Drawing the rest from reference TRBV9 and TRBJ1-5, the complete variable domain is DSGVTQTPKHLITATGQRVTLRCSPRSGDLSVYWYQQSLDQGLQFLIQYYNGEERAKGNILERFSAQQFPDLHSELNLSSLELGDSALYFCASSVNPGVDQPQHFGDGTRLSIL.

This clone was seen more than once but under ten times. The rearrangement uses TRBV28 and TRBJ2-1, with 8 positions matching TRBD1. The CDR3 is made up of 15 amino acids. V lost 5 bases, J lost 2 bases, and 5 bases stayed unmatched. CDR1 and CDR2 (germline): MDHEN, SYDVKM. CDR3 protein: CASSPPTGAYNEQFF. CDR3 DNA: TGTGCCAGCAGTCCTCCGACAGGGGCCTACAATGAGCAGTTCTTC.

The V and J genes are TRBV29-1 and TRBJ1-3; 7 nucleotides line up with TRBD1. CDR1 is SQVTM and CDR2 is ANQGSEA in the germline V gene. V trimming: 7 bases; J trimming: 2 bases; junction bases outside the gene matches: 2. The CDR3 extends over 12 amino acids. The CDR3 is CSAGQAGNTIYF. DNA of the CDR3: TGCAGCGCCGGACAGGCTGGAAACACCATATATTTT.

A few counts support this clone. This chain joins TRBV7-2 and TRBJ1-1; TRBD1 agrees at 8 bases. V shed 5 bases and J 5 bases; nucleotides not matched to a gene: 7. CDR1 is SGHTA and CDR2 is FQGNSA in the germline V gene. This CDR3 spans 14 amino acids. Here the CDR3 reads CASSPGGFGTEAFF. As DNA, the CDR3 is TGTGCCAGCAGCCCAGGGGGCTTTGGAACTGAAGCTTTCTTT.

The table lists this clone with a few counts. This chain links TRBV7-9 with TRBJ2-1; D unresolved. V shed 5 bases and J shed 6 bases, with 14 bases lying between them. Germline V gene lookup returns CDR1 SEHNR and CDR2 FQNEAQ (reference sequence). The length of the CDR3 is 14 residues. The CDR3 region is CASSNVQKINEQFF. The DNA for the CDR3 is TGTGCCAGCAGCAATGTTCAGAAAATCAATGAGCAGTTCTTC. The full variable domain, with the rest looked up from reference TRBV7-9 and TRBJ2-1, is DTGVSQNPRHKITKRGQNVTFRCDPISEHNRLYWYRQTLGQGPEFLTYFQNEAQLEKSRLLSDRFSAERPKGSFSTLEIQRTEQGDSAMYLCASSNVQKINEQFFGPGTRLTVL.

The chain is built from TRBV5-4 and TRBJ2-3, with a weak D call TRBD2 (5 bases). The germline gives CDR1 SGHNT, CDR2 YYREEE (reference sequence). This CDR3 contains 16 residues. V lost 3 bases to trimming and J lost 1 base, with 15 bases between them. Written as DNA, the CDR3 is TGTGCCAGCAGCTCCGCGGGTGTTAGGGGCACAGATACGCAGTATTTT. Translated, it gives CASSSAGVRGTDTQYF.

The rearrangement uses TRBV29-1 and TRBJ2-4; the D gene is possibly TRBD2 (5 bases). Germline loops: CDR1 SQVTM, CDR2 ANQGSEA. With 3 bases removed from V and 6 bases from J, the gap between germline ends came to 6 bases. The CDR3 length is 11 residues. This CDR3 is CSVDRGNIQYF. In nucleotides, the CDR3 is TGCAGCGTTGATCGGGGAAACATTCAGTACTTC.

The rearrangement joins TRBV27 to TRBJ1-5, with a tentative D call TRBD1 (5 bases). CDR1 is MNHEY and CDR2 is SMNVEV in the germline V gene (reference sequence). V lost 3 bases and J 4 bases, leaving 7 bases between the germline ends. This CDR3 region has 13 residues. CDR3 coding DNA: TGTGCCAGCAGTTTTCGGGGGAATCAGCCCCAGCATTTT. It codes for CASSFRGNQPQHF.

The chain recombines TRBV11-2 with TRBJ1-4; 11 nucleotides agree with TRBD1. CDR3 size: 13 residues. After removal of 5 bases from V and 14 bases from J, the junction contained 7 bases not matched to a gene. CDR1 is SGHAT and CDR2 is FQNNGV in the germline V gene. CDR3 sequence (DNA): TGTGCCAGCAGCGTCCGGGACAGGGGGTGGCTGTTTTTT. Its translation is CASSVRDRGWLFF.

The rearrangement links TRBV7-2 to TRBJ2-1; 13 nucleotides agree with TRBD2. V lost 5 bases, J lost 8 bases, and 6 bases stayed unmatched. This CDR3 spans 15 amino acids. Germline CDR1 and CDR2: SGHTA and FQGNSA. Written as DNA, the CDR3 is TGTGCCAGCAGCCCCTGGACTAGCGGGAGCTATGAGCAGTTCTTC. Translated: CASSPWTSGSYEQFF. Filled out from reference TRBV7-2 and TRBJ2-1, the complete variable domain reads GAGVSQSPSNKVTEKGKDVELRCDPISGHTALYWYRQSLGQGLEFLIYFQGNSAPDKSGLPSDRFSAERTGGSVSTLTIQRTQQEDSAVYLCASSPWTSGSYEQFFGPGTRLTVL.

There are a few counts of this clone. V usage is TRBV5-4 and J usage is TRBJ2-7, with 8 positions matching TRBD2. J gave up 4 bases and V 0 bases, and 3 bases lay outside the gene matches. This CDR3 region has 14 residues. Germline CDR1 reads SGHNT; CDR2 reads YYREEE (reference sequence). The CDR3 region has the DNA TGTGCCAGCAGCTTGGCCCGGGGGGGTTACGAGCAGTACTTC. Protein product: CASSLARGGYEQYF.

This clone was seen more than once but under ten times. This chain connects TRBV9 to TRBJ2-7; 7 nucleotides line up with TRBD1. V lost 4 bases and J lost 5; bases outside the gene matches: 9. Germline V lookup: CDR1 SGDLS, CDR2 YYNGEE. This CDR3 has 14 residues. The CDR3 DNA sequence: TGTGCCAGCAGCCAGACGACAGGGAGCCACGAGCAGTACTTC. It encodes CASSQTTGSHEQYF. The entire variable domain, with the rest obtained from reference TRBV9 and TRBJ2-7, is as follows: DSGVTQTPKHLITATGQRVTLRCSPRSGDLSVYWYQQSLDQGLQFLIQYYNGEERAKGNILERFSAQQFPDLHSELNLSSLELGDSALYFCASSQTTGSHEQYFGPGTRLTVT.

The genes are TRBV7-2 and TRBJ1-2; 11 nucleotides match TRBD1. V was clipped by 5 bases and J by 4 bases; unmatched bases: 12. CDR1 is SGHTA, CDR2 FQGNSA, per germline. The CDR3 runs 17 residues. The CDR3 nucleotides read TGTGCCAGCAGCCCATGGACAGGGGGCGATCGCGTCTATGGCTACACCTTC. Protein product: CASSPWTGGDRVYGYTF.

This clone came up once. The chain's CDR3 is CASSIVTSGGAPYNEQFF. The CDR3 DNA is TGTGCCAGCAGCATTGTGACTAGCGGGGGGGCCCCCTACAATGAGCAGTTCTTC. The chain combines TRBV7-9 with TRBJ2-1; 14 nucleotides agree with TRBD2. The CDR3 sequence is 18 residues long. The V and J ends lost 5 bases and 2 bases, in that order; junction bases with no gene match: 8. Germline lookup yields CDR1 SEHNR and CDR2 FQNEAQ (reference sequence).

The V call is TRBV19, the J call TRBJ1-3, with D perhaps TRBD1 (6 bases). Looked up from germline, CDR1 is LNHDA and CDR2 is SQIVND (reference sequence). Trimming pared 5 bases from V and 10 bases from J, leaving 21 bases between. The CDR3 has 15 amino acids. DNA of the CDR3: TGTGCCAGTAGTCTCCTCCCCGCAGGGGTGACGACCATATATTTT. Encoded protein: CASSLLPAGVTTIYF.